This T cell receptor (beta chain) originates from a study of blood T cells in healthy people across ages. The second PCR ran about 6 to 11 cycles with a sample-barcoded 5' primer and J-beta primers. TCRdb called the 5' RACE reads again in MiXCR, with one record for every CDR3 protein. This table holds approximately 1.5 million distinct CDR3 sequences, roughly a third found once. The TCR originated in a woman aged 30 to 39 in good health. The sample comprised blood.

The CDR3 protein is CASSLISAETDTQYF. The CDR3 DNA reads TGTGCCAGCAGCTTAATCTCCGCGGAAACAGATACGCAGTATTTT. The V and J genes are TRBV7-3 and TRBJ2-3; D is undetermined. In germline, CDR1 is SGHTA, CDR2 FQGTGA. V was cut by 1 base and J by 3 bases, with 11 bases left in between. This CDR3 has 15 residues.